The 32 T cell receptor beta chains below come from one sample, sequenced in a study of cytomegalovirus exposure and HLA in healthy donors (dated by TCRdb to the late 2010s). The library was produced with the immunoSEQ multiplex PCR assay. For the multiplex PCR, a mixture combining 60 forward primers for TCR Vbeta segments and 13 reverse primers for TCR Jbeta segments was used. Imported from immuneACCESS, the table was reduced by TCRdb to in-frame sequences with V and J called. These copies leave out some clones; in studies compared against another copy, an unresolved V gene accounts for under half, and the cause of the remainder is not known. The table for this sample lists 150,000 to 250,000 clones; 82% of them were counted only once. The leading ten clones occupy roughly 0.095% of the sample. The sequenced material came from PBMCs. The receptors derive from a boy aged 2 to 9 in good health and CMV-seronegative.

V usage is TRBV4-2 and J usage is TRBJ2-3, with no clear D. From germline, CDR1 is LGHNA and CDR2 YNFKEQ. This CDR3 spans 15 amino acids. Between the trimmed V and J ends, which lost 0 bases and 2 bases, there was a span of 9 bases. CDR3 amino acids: CASSQDRSATDTQYF. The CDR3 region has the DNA TGTGCCAGCAGCCAAGATCGCAGCGCCACAGATACGCAGTATTTT.

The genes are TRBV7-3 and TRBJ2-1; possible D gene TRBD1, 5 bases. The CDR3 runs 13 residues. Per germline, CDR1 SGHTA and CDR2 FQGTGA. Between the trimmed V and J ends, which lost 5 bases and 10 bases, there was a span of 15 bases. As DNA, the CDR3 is TGTGCCAGCAGCCGCAGGGAATCCGGAGAGCAGTTCTTC. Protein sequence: CASSRRESGEQFF.

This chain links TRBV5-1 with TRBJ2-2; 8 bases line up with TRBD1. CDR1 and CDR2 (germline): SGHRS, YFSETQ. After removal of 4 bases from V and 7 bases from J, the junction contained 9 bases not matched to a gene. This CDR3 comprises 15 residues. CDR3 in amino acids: CASSLGQGVDGELFF. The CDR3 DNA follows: TGCGCCAGCAGCCTAGGACAGGGCGTTGACGGGGAGCTGTTTTTT.

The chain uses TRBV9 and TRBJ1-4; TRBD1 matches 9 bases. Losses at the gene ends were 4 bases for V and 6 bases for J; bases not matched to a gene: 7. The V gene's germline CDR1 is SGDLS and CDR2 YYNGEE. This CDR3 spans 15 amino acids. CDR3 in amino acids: CASSSRQGEHEKLFF. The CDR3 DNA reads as TGTGCCAGCAGCTCCCGACAGGGGGAACATGAAAAACTGTTTTTT. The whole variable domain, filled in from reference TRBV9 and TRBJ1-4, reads DSGVTQTPKHLITATGQRVTLRCSPRSGDLSVYWYQQSLDQGLQFLIQYYNGEERAKGNILERFSAQQFPDLHSELNLSSLELGDSALYFCASSSRQGEHEKLFFGSGTQLSVL.

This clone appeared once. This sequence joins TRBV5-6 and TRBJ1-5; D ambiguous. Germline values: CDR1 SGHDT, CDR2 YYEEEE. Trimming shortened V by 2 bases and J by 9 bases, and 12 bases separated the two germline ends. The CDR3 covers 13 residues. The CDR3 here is CASSFRRGAPQHF. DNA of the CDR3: TGTGCCAGCAGCTTCCGACGAGGTGCGCCCCAGCATTTT.

The CDR3 coding sequence is TGTGCCAGCAGACCCACAGGTGGGCTGAACTATGGCTACACCTTC. This encodes CASRPTGGLNYGYTF. This chain uses TRBV6-5 with TRBJ1-2; possibly TRBD1 for D (5 bases). The CDR3 has 15 amino acids. V lost 6 bases to trimming and J lost 2 bases, with 16 bases between them. Germline CDR1 and CDR2: MNHEY and SVGAGI.

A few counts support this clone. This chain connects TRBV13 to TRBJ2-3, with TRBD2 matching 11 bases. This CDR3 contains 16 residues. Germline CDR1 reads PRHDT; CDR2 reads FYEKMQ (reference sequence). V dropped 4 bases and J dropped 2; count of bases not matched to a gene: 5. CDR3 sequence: CASSSTSGGFTDTQYF. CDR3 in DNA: TGTGCCAGCAGCTCCACTAGCGGGGGATTCACAGATACGCAGTATTTT.

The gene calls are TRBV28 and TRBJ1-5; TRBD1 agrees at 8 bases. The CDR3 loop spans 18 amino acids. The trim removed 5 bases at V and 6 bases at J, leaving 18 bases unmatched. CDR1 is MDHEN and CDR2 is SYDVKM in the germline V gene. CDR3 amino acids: CASSPYSTRTGRSQPQHF. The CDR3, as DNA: TGTGCCAGCAGTCCATATTCCACCCGGACAGGGCGAAGTCAGCCCCAGCATTTT. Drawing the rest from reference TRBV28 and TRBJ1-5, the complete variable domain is DVKVTQSSRYLVKRTGEKVFLECVQDMDHENMFWYRQDPGLGLRLIYFSYDVKMKEKGDIPEGYSVSREKKERFSLILESASTNQTSMYLCASSPYSTRTGRSQPQHFGDGTRLSIL.

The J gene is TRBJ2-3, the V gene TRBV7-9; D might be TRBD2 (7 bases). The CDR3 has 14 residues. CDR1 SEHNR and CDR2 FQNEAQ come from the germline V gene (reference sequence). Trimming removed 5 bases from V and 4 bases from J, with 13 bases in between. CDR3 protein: CASSPRGGADTQYF. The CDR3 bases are TGTGCCAGCAGCCCAAGGGGGGGTGCAGATACGCAGTATTTT.

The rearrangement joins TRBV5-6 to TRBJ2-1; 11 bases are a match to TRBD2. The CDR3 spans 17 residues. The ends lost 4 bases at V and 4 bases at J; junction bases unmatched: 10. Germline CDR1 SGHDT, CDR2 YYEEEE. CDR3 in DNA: TGTGCCAGCAGCGTCAAGGCCCTAGCGGGGGGATACAATGAGCAGTTCTTC. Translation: CASSVKALAGGYNEQFF.

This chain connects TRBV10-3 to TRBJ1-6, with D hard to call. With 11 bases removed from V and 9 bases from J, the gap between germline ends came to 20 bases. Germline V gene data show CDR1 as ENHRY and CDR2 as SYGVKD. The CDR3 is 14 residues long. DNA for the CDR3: TGTGCCCTCCTCGCCGGAGCGCCCGGTTCACCCCTCCACTTT. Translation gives CALLAGAPGSPLHF.

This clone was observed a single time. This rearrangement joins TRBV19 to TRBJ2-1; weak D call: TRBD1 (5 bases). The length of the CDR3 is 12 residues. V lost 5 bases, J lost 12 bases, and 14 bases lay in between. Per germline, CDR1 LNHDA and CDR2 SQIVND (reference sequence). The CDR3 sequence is CASSWKGSLQFF. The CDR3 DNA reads TGTGCCAGTAGTTGGAAGGGGTCACTGCAGTTCTTC. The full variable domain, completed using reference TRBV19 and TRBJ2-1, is DGGITQSPKYLFRKEGQNVTLSCEQNLNHDAMYWYRQDPGQGLRLIYYSQIVNDFQKGDIAEGYSVSREKKESFPLTVTSAQKNPTAFYLCASSWKGSLQFFGPGTRLTVL.

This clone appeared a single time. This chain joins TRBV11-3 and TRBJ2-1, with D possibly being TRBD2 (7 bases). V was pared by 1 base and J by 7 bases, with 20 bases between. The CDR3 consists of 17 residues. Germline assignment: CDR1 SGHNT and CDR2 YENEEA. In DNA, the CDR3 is TGTGCCAGCAGCTTAGGCCGCGGACTAGGGGGGAAAAATGAGCAGTTCTTC. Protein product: CASSLGRGLGGKNEQFF.

The CDR3 DNA is TGTGCCAGTAGTATAGGAGGGAGTGAGCGCAATCAGCCCCAGCATTTT. It codes for CASSIGGSERNQPQHF. The rearrangement joins TRBV19 to TRBJ1-5; D unclear. The V gene's germline CDR1 is LNHDA and CDR2 SQIVND (reference sequence). The CDR3 is 16 amino acids. Trimming shortened V by 1 base and J by 2 bases, and 12 bases separated the two germline ends.

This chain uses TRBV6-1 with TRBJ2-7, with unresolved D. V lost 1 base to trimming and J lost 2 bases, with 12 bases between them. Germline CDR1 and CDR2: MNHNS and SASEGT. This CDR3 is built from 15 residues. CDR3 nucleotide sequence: TGTGCCAGCAGTGAAGTAACAGACGCTGCCTACGAGCAGTACTTC. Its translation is CASSEVTDAAYEQYF.

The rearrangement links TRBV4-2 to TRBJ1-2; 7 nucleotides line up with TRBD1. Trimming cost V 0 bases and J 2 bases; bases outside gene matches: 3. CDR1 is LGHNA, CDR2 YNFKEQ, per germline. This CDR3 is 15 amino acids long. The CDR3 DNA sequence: TGTGCCAGCAGCCAAGATACGACAGGGAACTATGGCTACACCTTC. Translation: CASSQDTTGNYGYTF.

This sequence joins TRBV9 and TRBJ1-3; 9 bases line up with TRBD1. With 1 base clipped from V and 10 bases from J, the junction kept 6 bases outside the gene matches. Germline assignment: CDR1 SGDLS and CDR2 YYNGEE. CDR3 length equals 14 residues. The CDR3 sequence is CASSVTGGFETIYF. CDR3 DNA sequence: TGTGCCAGCAGCGTAACAGGGGGCTTCGAGACCATATATTTT. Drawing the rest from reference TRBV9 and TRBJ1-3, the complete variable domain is DSGVTQTPKHLITATGQRVTLRCSPRSGDLSVYWYQQSLDQGLQFLIQYYNGEERAKGNILERFSAQQFPDLHSELNLSSLELGDSALYFCASSVTGGFETIYFGEGSWLTVV.

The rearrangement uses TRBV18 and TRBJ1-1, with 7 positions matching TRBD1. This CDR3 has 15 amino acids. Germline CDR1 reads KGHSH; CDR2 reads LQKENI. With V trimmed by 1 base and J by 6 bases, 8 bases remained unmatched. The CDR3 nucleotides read TGTGCCAGCTCACCACGTGAGGGGGCTTCCGCTGAAGCTTTCTTT. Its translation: CASSPREGASAEAFF.

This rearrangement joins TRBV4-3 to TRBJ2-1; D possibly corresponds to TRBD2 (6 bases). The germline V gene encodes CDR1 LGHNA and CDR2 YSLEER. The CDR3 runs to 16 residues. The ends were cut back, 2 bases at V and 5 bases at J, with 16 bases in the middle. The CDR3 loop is CASSQYSGTYNNEQFF. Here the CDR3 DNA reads TGCGCCAGCAGCCAATATTCCGGGACTTATAACAATGAGCAGTTCTTC.

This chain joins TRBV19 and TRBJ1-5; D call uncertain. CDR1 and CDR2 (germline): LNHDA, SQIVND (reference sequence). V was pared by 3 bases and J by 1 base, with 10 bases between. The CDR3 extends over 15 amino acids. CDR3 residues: CASSIPGWSNQPQHF. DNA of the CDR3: TGTGCCAGTAGTATCCCCGGTTGGAGCAATCAGCCCCAGCATTTT.

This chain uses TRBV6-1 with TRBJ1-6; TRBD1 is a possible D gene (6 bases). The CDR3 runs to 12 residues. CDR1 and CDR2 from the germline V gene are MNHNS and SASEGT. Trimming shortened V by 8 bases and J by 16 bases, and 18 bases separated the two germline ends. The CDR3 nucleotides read TGTGCCAGCGCCCCAGGGGTTGGGGAACTCCACTTT. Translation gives CASAPGVGELHF.

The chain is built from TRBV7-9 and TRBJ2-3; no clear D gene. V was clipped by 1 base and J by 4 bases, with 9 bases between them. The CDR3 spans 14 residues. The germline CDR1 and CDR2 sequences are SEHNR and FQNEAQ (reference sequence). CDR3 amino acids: CASSLGSPADTQYF. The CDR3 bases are TGTGCCAGCAGCTTAGGATCCCCAGCAGATACGCAGTATTTT.

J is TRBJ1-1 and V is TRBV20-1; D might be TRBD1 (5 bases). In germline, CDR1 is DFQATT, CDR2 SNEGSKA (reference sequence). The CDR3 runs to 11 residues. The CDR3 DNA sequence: TGCAGGGCAGTGGGGGGCACTGAAGCTTTCTTT. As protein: CRAVGGTEAFF.

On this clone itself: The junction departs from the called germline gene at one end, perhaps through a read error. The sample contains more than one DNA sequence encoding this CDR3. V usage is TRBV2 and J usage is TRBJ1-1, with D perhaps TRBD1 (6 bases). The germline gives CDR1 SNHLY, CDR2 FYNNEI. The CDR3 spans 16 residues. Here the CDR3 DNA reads TGTGCCAGCAGTGAAGCGCGCGGGGGGGGCGACACTGAAGCTTTCTTC. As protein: CASSEARGGGDTEAFF.

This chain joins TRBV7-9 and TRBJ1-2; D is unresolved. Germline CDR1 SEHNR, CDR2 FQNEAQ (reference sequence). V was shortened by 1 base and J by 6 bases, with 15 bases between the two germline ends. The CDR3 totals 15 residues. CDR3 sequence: CASSLETPRRDGYTF. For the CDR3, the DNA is TGTGCCAGCAGCTTAGAGACCCCCCGGAGAGATGGCTACACCTTC.

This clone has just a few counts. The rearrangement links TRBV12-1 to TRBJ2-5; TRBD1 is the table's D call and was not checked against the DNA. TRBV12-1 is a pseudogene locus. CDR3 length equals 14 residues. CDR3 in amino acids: CASSSNRGGETQYF. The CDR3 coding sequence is TGTGCCAGCAGCTCAAACAGGGGAGGAGAGACCCAGTACTTC.

CDR3 sequence: CASSFGHRNTEAFF. In DNA form, the CDR3 reads TGTGCCAGCAGCTTTGGGCACCGGAACACTGAAGCTTTCTTT. This chain connects TRBV5-4 to TRBJ1-1, with unresolved D. V gave up 2 bases and J gave up 1 base, with 9 bases separating them. The CDR3 contains 14 residues. Germline V gene data show CDR1 as SGHNT and CDR2 as YYREEE (reference sequence).

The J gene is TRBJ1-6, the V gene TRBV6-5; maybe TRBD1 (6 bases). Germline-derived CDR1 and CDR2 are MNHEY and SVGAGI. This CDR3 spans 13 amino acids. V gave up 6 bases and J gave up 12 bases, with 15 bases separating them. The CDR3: CASSPNREGPLHF. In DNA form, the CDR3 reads TGTGCCAGCAGCCCGAACAGGGAGGGACCCCTCCACTTT.

The CDR3 DNA reads TGTGCCAGCAGTTTAGTCAGGGACTATCAGCCCCAGCATTTT. It codes for CASSLVRDYQPQHF. The V call is TRBV27, the J call TRBJ1-5, with D possibly being TRBD1 (5 bases). Germline V CDR1 and CDR2: MNHEY, SMNVEV (reference sequence). Trimming left V 2 bases short and J 5 bases short, with 10 bases between. The CDR3 loop spans 14 amino acids.

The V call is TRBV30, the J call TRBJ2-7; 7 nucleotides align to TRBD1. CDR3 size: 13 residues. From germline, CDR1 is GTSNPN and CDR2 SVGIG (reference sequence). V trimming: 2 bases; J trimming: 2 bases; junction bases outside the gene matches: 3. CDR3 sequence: CAWSWGQTYEQYF. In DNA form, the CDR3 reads TGTGCCTGGAGTTGGGGACAGACCTACGAGCAGTACTTC.

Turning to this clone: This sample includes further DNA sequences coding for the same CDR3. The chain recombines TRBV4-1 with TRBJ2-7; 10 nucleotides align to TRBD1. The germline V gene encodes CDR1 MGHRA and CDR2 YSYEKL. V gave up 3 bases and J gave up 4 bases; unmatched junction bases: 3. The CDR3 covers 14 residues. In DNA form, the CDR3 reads TGCGCCAGCAGCCACCCGGGACAGGGGTACGAGCAGTACTTC. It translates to CASSHPGQGYEQYF.

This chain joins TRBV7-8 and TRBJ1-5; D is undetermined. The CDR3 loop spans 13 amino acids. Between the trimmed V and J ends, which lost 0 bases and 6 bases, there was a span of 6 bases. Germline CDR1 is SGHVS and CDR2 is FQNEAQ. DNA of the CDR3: TGTGCCAGCAGCTTAGCTGGAGGTCAGCCCCAGCATTTT. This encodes CASSLAGGQPQHF.